This TCR beta chain was found in a study of blood T cell repertoires in COVID-19. J was trimmed by 4 bases and V by 0 bases; bases with no gene match: 8. The CDR3 spans 16 residues. Germline V gene sequence: CDR1 SGHNT, CDR2 YYREEE (reference sequence). The table came from immunoSEQ multiplex PCR; TCRdb's copy has only in-frame clones and leaves some out. The table lists 150,000 to 200,000 clones, 86% of them singletons, with 8% to 10% in the top ten. The TCR originated in a woman in her twenties or thirties who had recovered from COVID-19. This rearrangement joins TRBV5-4 to TRBJ2-7, with 9 bases lining up with TRBD2. Sequencing was carried out using PBMCs or T cells enriched from blood (not recorded which). This CDR3 reads CASSLGALAGGYEQYF. The CDR3 bases are TGTGCCAGCAGCTTGGGTGCACTAGCGGGTGGTTACGAGCAGTACTTC.